These T cell receptor beta chains were read from a single sample in a study of T-cell reconstitution after alpha-beta-depleted transplantation in children. TCRdb re-derived calls from the PCR reads in MiXCR, one entry per CDR3 protein. Of 250,000 to 400,000 distinct CDR3 sequences listed, roughly 21% are singletons. The sequencing here drew on PBMCs, mostly from graft donor cells, taken 180 days after TCRalphabeta/CD19-depleted stem cell transplant. All receptors derive from a male patient aged 10 to 17 who had a stem cell transplant for acute lymphoblastic leukemia, so the T cells may come from the graft donor. Both conserved end residues are part of each CDR3. A D gene is named only where the DNA matches it firmly. Clone size is not always given. Where it is, it says once, few, many or a class for expanded clones.

clone_size j_call d_call v_call cdr3_aa cdr3_nt
- TRBJ2-7 TRBD1 TRBV20-1 CSARQTGSYEQYF TGCAGTGCTAGGCAGACAGGGTCCTACGAGCAGTACTTC
few TRBJ2-7 - TRBV20-1 CSARVGLISYEQYF TGCAGTGCTAGAGTTGGACTGATTTCCTACGAGCAGTACTTC
- TRBJ1-4 TRBD1 TRBV18 CASSWTGMNEKLFF TGTGCCAGCTCTTGGACAGGCATGAATGAAAAACTGTTTTTT
- TRBJ2-3 - TRBV7-8 CASSFSPRATDTQYF TGTGCCAGCAGCTTCAGCCCCCGGGCGACAGATACGCAGTATTTT
once TRBJ2-7 - TRBV27 CASSLGSGHYEQYF TGTGCCAGCAGTCTAGGATCCGGGCACTACGAGCAGTACTTC
few TRBJ2-7 - TRBV4-1 CASSQDLRPDLYEQYF TGCGCCAGCAGCCAAGATCTCAGACCGGACCTCTACGAGCAGTACTTC
- TRBJ2-3 TRBD1 TRBV27 CASTPIAGGATDTQYF TGTGCCAGCACTCCAATTGCAGGGGGCGCGACAGATACGCAGTATTTT
- TRBJ2-5 TRBD2 TRBV11-1 CASSSDRFLAGRGGTQYF TGTGCCAGCAGCTCCGACCGGTTCCTAGCGGGACGCGGAGGGACCCAGTACTTC
- TRBJ2-1 - TRBV5-1 CASSPPPYNEQFF TGCGCCAGCAGCCCCCCGCCCTACAATGAGCAGTTCTTC
few TRBJ2-5 - TRBV4-1 CASSQDGTPGRRETQYF TGCGCCAGCAGCCAAGATGGGACACCCGGCCGAAGAGAGACCCAGTACTTC
few TRBJ1-1 - TRBV7-9 CASSLAPAQNTEAFF TGTGCCAGCAGCTTAGCCCCCGCACAGAACACTGAAGCTTTCTTT
- TRBJ2-3 - TRBV27 CASSSPYYHTDTQYF TGTGCCAGCAGTTCCCCTTACTACCACACAGATACGCAGTATTTT
- TRBJ1-5 - TRBV5-6 CASSLGSGQPQHF TGTGCCAGCAGCTTGGGTTCGGGGCAGCCCCAGCATTTT